The T cell receptor beta chain under discussion was sequenced for a study of human T cells and chemical hapten exposure. Regarding time point: pre-sensitization, week 0. Treatment specified: therapeutic diphenylcyclopropenone sensitization with weekly scalp DPC. Unfractionated whole blood served as the source for total RNA extraction. What the library attached to individual cDNA molecules were unique molecular identifiers. TCRdb re-derived calls from the RACE reads in MiXCR, one entry per CDR3 protein. The sample shows 84,000 or so distinct CDR3 sequences, 8.5% to 9% of them seen only once. V was trimmed by 6 bases and J by 5 bases, leaving 16 bases between them. Per the germline V gene, CDR1 is WSHSY and CDR2 is SAAADI. The CDR3 is 14 amino acids.

The receptor's source is a man between 35 and 55 years old with alopecia areata. Some clones in this sample may be carry-over from other donors' samples. The sequences come from whole blood, collected in connection with sensitization to the hapten diphenylcyclopropenone (DPC). The J gene is TRBJ1-2, the V gene TRBV10-2; D possibly corresponds to TRBD1 (6 bases). The CDR3 DNA reads TGCGCCAGCAGGCCTGAACAGGGTTGGTATGGCTACACCTTC. It translates to CASRPEQGWYGYTF.